This T cell receptor (beta chain) was found in a study of early T cells in non-severe SARS-CoV-2 infection (dated by TCRdb to the early 2020s). Turning to the overall study: Because TCR sequencing was done on bulk RNA from unsorted whole blood, the alpha and beta chains could not be paired. Points the paper makes about the study in general: VDJdb matching was skewed toward anti-spike CD8 responses, so virus-specific expansions were likely underestimated and private and CD4 specificities were missed.

From V the trimming removes 6 bases and from J it removes 3 bases, while the gene matches leave 4 bases of the junction unaccounted for. Per the germline V gene, SGHAT is the CDR1 and FQNNGV is the CDR2. Reading from cysteine to phenylalanine, the CDR3 counts 15 amino acids. Solely the CDR3 DNA is kept, with 45 bases framed from the first base. Comments on this clonotype: The target of this receptor is not known. No per-base quality is available; no much larger clone lies one base away.

The study was a case-control design nested within a healthcare worker cohort in London, UK, with weekly nasopharyngeal swab PCR tests and blood sampling. Healthcare workers were recruited during the week of the UK lockdown, between 23 and 31 March 2020, and followed weekly for up to roughly 15 weeks. Library construction relied on 5' RACE. Sequencing relied on a NextSeq 500. In the TCR library protocol, unique molecular identifiers were attached to individual cDNA molecules to correct for PCR bias and sequencing error. Both TCR alpha and beta chains were sequenced, and tight co-correlation was observed between alpha and beta sequence abundances in each sample. On the study's bioinformatics: Decombinator V4 was used to perform V gene, J gene and CDR3 annotation of TCR sequences. TCRs were defined as expanded if a significant change between any two time points was detected under a Poisson model with p below 0.0001. TCR abundances were normalised to the total number of TCRs sequenced in each sample and reported as counts per million. TRAV1-2 paired with TRAJ12, TRAJ20 or TRAJ33 defined MAIT TCRs, while TRAV10 paired with TRAJ18 defined iNKT TCRs. VDJdb, accessed 1 November 2021, was searched for CMV, EBV and SARS-CoV-2 annotated TCRs, with TCRs annotated for multiple antigens excluded. TCRdb cleaned the public reads at Q25 with fastp, built clones with MiXCR and kept in-frame beta chains. Every entry covers one CDR3 protein and lists the most common genes and DNA from its rows. It is TCRdb's table, rather than the study itself, that gives the V and J calls and clone size. Across this sample there are about 110,000 distinct CDR3 sequences, with 12% seen only once. The top ten clonotypes cover around 3% of the sample.

This chain joins TRBV11-2 to TRBJ2-1, with 11 bases matching TRBD2. The sequence was collected from an adult who was a healthcare worker with PCR-confirmed SARS-CoV-2 infection or an uninfected control (not recorded which). Material: whole blood. CDR3 reads: CASRPGTSGYNEQFF. The DNA reads as follows: TGTGCCAGCAGACCAGGGACTAGCGGCTACAATGAGCAGTTCTTC.